The 20 T cell receptor beta chains given below trace back to one sample, sequenced in a study of shared clonotypes between healthy human individuals. Generated by immunoSEQ multiplex PCR, the TCRdb table keeps only in-frame clones and is missing some. The data hold under 700,000 clones, with about 95% observed a single time. CD45RO negativity and positive selection for CCR7 defined naive CD8 cells, a population that excluded terminally differentiated effector memory CD45RA+ cells. The sequenced material came from naive CD8+ T cells sorted from blood. The receptors were sampled from a woman in her twenties or thirties in good health.

The V and J genes are TRBV7-9 and TRBJ2-6; 8 bases align to TRBD1. Per germline, CDR1 SEHNR and CDR2 FQNEAQ (reference sequence). Trimming cost V 6 bases and J 0 bases; bases outside gene matches: 13. CDR3 length: 19 amino acids. CDR3: CASRTGQGLDYSGANVLTF. In nucleotides, the CDR3 is TGTGCCAGCAGAACTGGACAGGGTTTGGACTACTCTGGGGCCAACGTCCTGACTTTC.

This sequence joins TRBV27 and TRBJ2-3, with D hard to call. The CDR3 has 14 residues. Germline-derived CDR1 and CDR2 are MNHEY and SMNVEV (reference sequence). Trimming left V 2 bases short and J 4 bases short, with 10 bases between. CDR3 DNA sequence: TGTGCCAGCAGTTTAGGAGTAGCACCAGATACGCAGTATTTT. Protein sequence: CASSLGVAPDTQYF.

The genes are TRBV13 and TRBJ1-2; 7 bases agree with TRBD1. V lost 0 bases and J lost 3; bases outside the gene matches: 1. The V gene's germline CDR1 is PRHDT and CDR2 FYEKMQ (reference sequence). The CDR3 is made up of 14 amino acids. CDR3 nucleotide sequence: TGTGCCAGCAGCTTAGGGACAGGGTACTATGGCTACACCTTC. Encoded protein: CASSLGTGYYGYTF.

J is TRBJ1-2 and V is TRBV2; no clear D. There are 13 residues in the CDR3. Germline V gene sequence: CDR1 SNHLY, CDR2 FYNNEI. Trimming cost V 1 base and J 4 bases, with 7 bases left between them. Here the CDR3 reads CASSEGPLYGYTF. Written as DNA, the CDR3 is TGTGCCAGCAGTGAAGGACCGCTCTATGGCTACACCTTC.

The rearrangement links TRBV30 to TRBJ1-2; D not resolved. CDR3 size: 13 residues. The ends were cut back, 0 bases at V and 6 bases at J, with 11 bases in the middle. Germline V gene sequence: CDR1 GTSNPN, CDR2 SVGIG (reference sequence). The CDR3 sequence is CAWSVWAGDGYTF. For the CDR3, the DNA is TGTGCCTGGAGTGTATGGGCCGGGGATGGCTACACCTTC.

This rearrangement joins TRBV19 to TRBJ1-1; D is ambiguous. The CDR3 is made up of 14 amino acids. Germline values: CDR1 LNHDA, CDR2 SQIVND (reference sequence). Trimming stripped 1 base from V and 1 base from J, with 7 bases between. The chain's CDR3 is CASSIGAENTEAFF. The CDR3, as DNA: TGTGCCAGTAGTATAGGGGCAGAGAACACTGAAGCTTTCTTT.

The chain combines TRBV5-4 with TRBJ1-1, with D hard to call. In germline, CDR1 is SGHNT, CDR2 YYREEE (reference sequence). The CDR3 loop spans 13 amino acids. The V gene lost 0 bases and the J gene lost 11 bases, with 14 bases spanning the gap. CDR3 protein: CASSLAGSLGAFF. The CDR3 DNA reads TGTGCCAGCAGCTTGGCCGGGAGCCTAGGGGCTTTCTTT.

This clone came up once. The J gene is TRBJ2-2, the V gene TRBV7-9, with D perhaps assigned TRBD1 or TRBD2 (5 bases each). The CDR3 consists of 16 residues. Trimming shortened V by 3 bases and J by 5 bases, and 16 bases separated the two germline ends. Germline lookup yields CDR1 SEHNR and CDR2 FQNEAQ (reference sequence). Written as DNA, the CDR3 is TGTGCCAGCAGCTTTCCCAGCAGGGACGGGACCGGGGAGCTGTTTTTT. Its protein is CASSFPSRDGTGELFF. The entire variable domain, with the rest obtained from reference TRBV7-9 and TRBJ2-2, is as follows: DTGVSQNPRHKITKRGQNVTFRCDPISEHNRLYWYRQTLGQGPEFLTYFQNEAQLEKSRLLSDRFSAERPKGSFSTLEIQRTEQGDSAMYLCASSFPSRDGTGELFFGEGSRLTVL.

The chain has TRBV6-6 and TRBJ2-7; D unclear. The CDR3 extends over 14 amino acids. The germline V gene encodes CDR1 MNHNY and CDR2 SVGAGI (reference sequence). The V and J ends lost 5 bases and 5 bases respectively, with 16 bases between them. This CDR3 reads CASSLTRADNEQYF. CDR3 nucleotide sequence: TGTGCCAGCAGTCTCACCCGGGCTGACAACGAGCAGTACTTC.

This clone is a singleton in its sample. The chain combines TRBV27 with TRBJ1-1; no clear D. The CDR3 totals 14 residues. From germline, CDR1 is MNHEY and CDR2 SMNVEV (reference sequence). Between the trimmed V and J ends, which lost 9 bases and 6 bases, there was a span of 20 bases. The CDR3 DNA follows: TGTGCCAGACCTGTAGACGGCAGTCGCCCTGAAGCTTTCTTT. Encoded protein: CARPVDGSRPEAFF.

V usage is TRBV21-1 and J usage is TRBJ1-1. TRBV21-1 is a recognized pseudogene. The CDR3 loop spans 16 amino acids. Here the CDR3 DNA reads TGTGCCAGCAGCCCCCGAGGAGAGAGGTTAAACACTGAAGCTTTCTTT. It codes for CASSPRGERLNTEAFF.

This clone has a handful of counts. CDR3 in amino acids: CARSLIPGYNYGYTF. The CDR3, as DNA: TGTGCCAGAAGCTTGATCCCGGGGTATAACTATGGCTACACCTTC. The chain employs TRBV5-3 and TRBJ1-2; unclear D gene. TRBV5-3 carries the ORF label, with uncertain function. The CDR3 covers 15 residues. Trimming removed 1 base at V and 1 base at J, with 11 bases between.

The V call is TRBV7-9, the J call TRBJ2-6; no firm D call. Deletions cut 4 bases from V and 8 bases from J, with 6 bases between. The CDR3 contains 12 residues. Germline loops: CDR1 SEHNR, CDR2 FQNEAQ (reference sequence). The CDR3 region is CASSSRSNVLTF. CDR3 nucleotide sequence: TGTGCCAGCAGCTCTCGGTCCAACGTCCTGACTTTC.

This chain joins TRBV13 and TRBJ2-7; D might be TRBD1 (6 bases). The germline V gene encodes CDR1 PRHDT and CDR2 FYEKMQ (reference sequence). The germline V and J ends were trimmed by 1 base and 1 base, with 17 bases remaining between them. The CDR3 extends over 17 amino acids. CDR3 DNA: TGTGCCAGCAGCTTAGTGTTGGGGGCCGAGGGATCCTACGAGCAGTACTTC. The encoded protein is CASSLVLGAEGSYEQYF. The variable domain in full, with the rest retrieved from reference TRBV13 and TRBJ2-7, is AAGVIQSPRHLIKEKRETATLKCYPIPRHDTVYWYQQGPGQDPQFLISFYEKMQSDKGSIPDRFSAQQFSDYHSELNMSSLELGDSALYFCASSLVLGAEGSYEQYFGPGTRLTVT.

The chain has TRBV9 and TRBJ2-7, with D maybe TRBD1 (6 bases). Germline-derived CDR1 and CDR2 are SGDLS and YYNGEE. The CDR3 has 16 residues. V was trimmed by 0 bases and J by 0 bases, leaving 13 bases between them. For the CDR3, the DNA is TGTGCCAGCAGCGTAGGAACAGGGATGAGCTCCTACGAGCAGTACTTC. Residues: CASSVGTGMSSYEQYF.

The V gene is TRBV28, the J gene TRBJ2-1, with 9 bases fitting TRBD2. V shed 6 bases, J shed 7 bases, and the junction held 4 bases outside the gene matches. Germline CDR1 and CDR2: MDHEN and SYDVKM. This CDR3 spans 13 amino acids. The CDR3 nucleotides read TGTGCCAGCAGGTGGGCGGGAGGGAATGAGCAGTTCTTC. Translated, it gives CASRWAGGNEQFF.

V gene TRBV7-8 combines with J gene TRBJ2-1; D unclear. The CDR3 runs to 14 residues. Germline V gene sequence: CDR1 SGHVS, CDR2 FQNEAQ. Trimming pared 2 bases from V and 2 bases from J, leaving 7 bases between. This chain's CDR3 is CASSLTRTYNEQFF. The CDR3 nucleotides read TGTGCCAGCAGCTTAACCCGGACCTACAATGAGCAGTTCTTC.

The chain joins TRBV19 to TRBJ2-1; a possible D gene is TRBD2 (6 bases). Germline values: CDR1 LNHDA, CDR2 SQIVND (reference sequence). The CDR3 is 16 amino acids. Between the trimmed V and J ends, which lost 6 bases and 4 bases, there was a span of 19 bases. CDR3 amino acids: CASRSSRDSRYNEQFF. The CDR3 nucleotides are TGTGCCAGTAGATCATCCCGGGACTCCCGGTACAATGAGCAGTTCTTC.

The rearrangement links TRBV13 to TRBJ1-2; 12 bases match TRBD1. Germline-derived CDR1 and CDR2 are PRHDT and FYEKMQ (reference sequence). The CDR3 extends over 16 amino acids. J lost 0 bases, V lost 5 bases, and 4 bases had no gene match. CDR3 bases: TGTGCCAGCAGCCAGGGACAGGGGGCAACTAACTATGGCTACACCTTC. Its translation is CASSQGQGATNYGYTF.

This clone has a single count. V is TRBV30 and J is TRBJ1-1; D unclear. The germline V gene encodes CDR1 GTSNPN and CDR2 SVGIG (reference sequence). V lost 2 bases and J lost 2, with 15 bases in between. There are 15 residues in the CDR3. The CDR3 sequence is CAWSPSGSGNTEAFF. The DNA for the CDR3 is TGTGCCTGGAGTCCCTCCGGGTCAGGCAACACTGAAGCTTTCTTT.